The T cell receptor (beta chain) under discussion was sequenced for a study of cytomegalovirus exposure and HLA in healthy donors (dated by TCRdb to about 2017). Concerning the study at large: A later analysis indicated that the 110 or so validation repertoires were generated on the platform also employed for the approximately 670 repertoires of the first cohort. A separate validation cohort of some 130 different subjects was used in addition to the 666-subject first cohort. The study was designed to test whether signatures of past pathogen exposure could be identified by cataloging public T cell receptors. To predict cytomegalovirus infection status, the study combined high-throughput TCR immunosequencing, statistical association of individual TCRs with disease status, and machine learning.

The library came from the immunoSEQ multiplex PCR assay. Per the authors' processing: To diagnose cytomegalovirus status from the catalog of TCR beta chain sequences, a statistical classification framework was built. TCRdb limited this immuneACCESS table to in-frame rearrangements with V and J called. A share of clones is missing; checked studies link under half to unresolved V genes, and the rest is unexplained. Clone size and V and J calls were adopted from that table, with D and trimming inferred from the DNA. The table for this sample lists 70,000 to 75,000 clones; roughly 94% of them were counted only once. The top ten clones comprise 1.2% to 1.5% of the sample. Summary of the overall study and its limitations: A later analysis had no HLA typing for the validation cohort, so co-occurrence there was scored across all 130 or so repertoires. While some public TCRs were present in many individuals, most TCR sequences turned up only very rarely across donors. In both the original and validation cohorts, the classifier was reported to diagnose cytomegalovirus status with high specificity and sensitivity. The study listed 164 TCR beta chains as associated with cytomegalovirus. It was suggested by the authors that the approach could potentially be generalized to other disease states and immunological phenotypes. A few of the identified cytomegalovirus-associated TCR beta chains were confirmed in vitro to be specific for cytomegalovirus antigens. Of the cluster scores, about 94% were above 0 in a later analysis, which found that TCRs clustered in the first cohort also tended to co-occur in the 120 validation repertoires.

As regards this clone: Its antigen is currently not known. One base away there is no much larger clone; base qualities are not given.

V has 5 bases trimmed and J has 6 bases trimmed; junction bases matching no gene number 4. Via the germline V gene, CDR1 is SGHVS and CDR2 FNYEAQ. The cysteine opens and the phenylalanine closes a CDR3 of 15 amino acids. The kept DNA is CDR3 alone, 45 bases in frame from the first base. Separate from the approximately 700-subject first cohort, the validation cohort of 120 subjects was the group to which the donors belonged. This sequence was found in a man between 18 and 29 years old in good health and CMV-seropositive. This sequence uses TRBV7-6 and TRBJ2-5; TRBD2 aligns with 15 central bases. The sample consisted of PBMCs. Here is the DNA: TGTGCCAGCAGCCGGACTAGCGGGAGGGCAAAGACCCAGTACTTC. Its product reads: CASSRTSGRAKTQYF. Where the CDR3 stops, the reference TRBV7-6 and TRBJ2-5 genes take over; the full variable domain is GAGVSQSPRYKVTKRGQDVALRCDPISGHVSLYWYRQALGQGPEFLTYFNYEAQQDKSGLPNDRFSAERPEGSISTLTIQRTEQRDSAMYRCASSRTSGRAKTQYFGPGTRLLVL.